Listed below are T cell receptor beta chains from one sample, sequenced in a study of T cell responses to AZD1222 COVID-19 vaccine. Here immunoSEQ multiplex PCR was the method, and the copy in TCRdb shows in-frame clones only, minus some. The table records under 150,000 clones, 80% to 85% of them present only once. The sample here was peripheral blood, taken on day 0 of MenACWY control vaccination. These receptors all come from an adult in good health. The CDR3 runs from the conserved cysteine through the conserved F or W. The D gene is left open where the match is weak. The size of a clone is reported for some rows only, either as once, few or many, or as a class for expanded clones.

TRBD1	TRBJ1-2	-	TRBV19	CASSRRQGAHGYTF	TGTGCCAGTAGTCGACGACAGGGGGCGCATGGCTACACCTTC
-	TRBJ2-1	-	TRBV11-2	CASSISGNEQFF	TGTGCCAGCAGCATATCAGGGAATGAGCAGTTCTTC
TRBD2	TRBJ2-1	-	TRBV9	CASSPGGPAANEQFF	TGTGCCAGCAGCCCGGGGGGGCCAGCGGCCAATGAGCAGTTCTTC
TRBD1	TRBJ1-2	-	TRBV28	CASSRTGKLYYGYTF	TGTGCCAGCAGCCGGACAGGGAAGTTATACTATGGCTACACCTTC
TRBD1	TRBJ2-1	once	TRBV4-1	CASSQDQGTGGYNEQFF	TGCGCCAGCAGCCAAGATCAAGGGACAGGGGGTTACAATGAGCAGTTCTTC
-	TRBJ2-2	-	TRBV7-9	CASSFPLQGRVENTGELFF	TGTGCCAGCAGCTTCCCCCTACAGGGTAGGGTTGAGAACACCGGGGAGCTGTTTTTT
-	TRBJ1-2	-	TRBV29-1	CSVETRNPNYGYTF	TGCAGCGTTGAAACCCGGAACCCAAACTATGGCTACACCTTC
-	TRBJ2-1	-	TRBV5-1	CASSWTSSYNEQFF	TGCGCCAGCAGTTGGACAAGCTCCTACAATGAGCAGTTCTTC
TRBD1	TRBJ2-7	-	TRBV5-6	CASSWWTGGFDEQYF	TGTGCCAGCAGCTGGTGGACAGGGGGCTTCGACGAGCAGTACTTC
-	TRBJ1-4	-	TRBV5-1	CASSPQGQGNEKLFF	TGCGCCAGCAGCCCACAAGGCCAGGGGAATGAAAAACTGTTTTTT
TRBD1	TRBJ1-6	-	TRBV27	CASSLRGTGHNSPLHF	TGTGCCAGCAGTTTAAGGGGGACAGGGCATAATTCACCCCTCCACTTT
-	TRBJ1-6	-	TRBV5-1	CASSLDPYNSPLHF	TGCGCCAGCAGCTTGGACCCGTATAATTCACCCCTCCACTTT
-	TRBJ1-1	-	TRBV9	CASSVTENTEAFF	TGTGCCAGCAGCGTTACAGAGAACACTGAAGCTTTCTTT
-	TRBJ1-5	-	TRBV19	CASSIAEGGNQPQHF	TGTGCCAGTAGTATAGCAGAGGGGGGCAATCAGCCCCAGCATTTT
TRBD1	TRBJ1-2	-	TRBV28	CASSTGGNYGYTF	TGTGCCAGCAGCACAGGGGGCAACTATGGCTACACCTTC
TRBD1	TRBJ1-6	-	TRBV5-4	CASSPVTGHNSPLHF	TGTGCCAGCAGCCCAGTGACAGGGCATAATTCACCCCTCCACTTT
-	TRBJ1-3	-	TRBV25-1	CASSDAGTGNTIYF	TGTGCCAGCAGTGATGCAGGGACCGGAAACACCATATATTTT
TRBD2	TRBJ2-7	-	TRBV7-3	CASSPQRSSGGSGEQYF	TGTGCCAGCAGCCCCCAACGATCTAGCGGGGGCTCGGGCGAGCAGTACTTC
-	TRBJ1-6	-	TRBV18	CASSLRTALDSPLHF	TGTGCCAGCTCACTTAGGACAGCCTTGGATTCACCCCTCCACTTT
TRBD2	TRBJ2-2	-	TRBV13	CASSLTSGGSVTGELFF	TGTGCCAGCAGCCTCACTAGCGGGGGGTCGGTCACCGGGGAGCTGTTTTTT
-	TRBJ1-2	-	TRBV3-1/TRBV3-2	CASSQFDSYGYTF	TGTGCCAGCAGCCAATTTGACAGCTATGGCTACACCTTC
-	TRBJ1-5	-	TRBV6-1	CASSEARFNQPQHF	TGTGCCAGCAGTGAAGCGCGGTTCAATCAGCCCCAGCATTTT
TRBD2	TRBJ2-3	-	TRBV7-3	CASSLGGGAYDTQYF	TGTGCCAGCAGCCTGGGCGGGGGGGCGTATGATACGCAGTATTTT
-	TRBJ1-6	-	TRBV6-5	CASSWVTNSPLHF	TGTGCCAGCAGCTGGGTGACAAATTCACCCCTCCACTTT
-	TRBJ1-6	-	TRBV12-3/TRBV12-4	CASSFPPSPLHF	TGTGCCAGCAGTTTTCCCCCCTCACCCCTCCACTTT
TRBD2	TRBJ2-4	-	TRBV18	CASSPPGTNIQYF	TGTGCCAGCTCACCACCAGGGACTAATATTCAGTACTTC
-	TRBJ1-1	once	TRBV4-2	CASSQDDARQFTEAFF	TGTGCCAGCAGCCAAGATGATGCGCGGCAGTTCACTGAAGCTTTCTTT
-	TRBJ2-3	-	TRBV7-2	CASSLIPGTPGKDTQYF	TGTGCCAGCAGCTTAATCCCCGGGACGCCTGGGAAGGATACGCAGTATTTT
-	TRBJ1-1	-	TRBV18	CASSPARGGTEAFF	TGTGCCAGCTCACCAGCCCGGGGCGGCACTGAAGCTTTCTTT
TRBD2	TRBJ2-5	-	TRBV2	CASSERAGGKETQYF	TGTGCCAGCAGTGAACGAGCGGGGGGGAAAGAGACCCAGTACTTC
-	TRBJ2-2	-	TRBV24-1	CATSDPKDSTGELFF	TGTGCCACCAGTGATCCCAAGGACAGCACCGGGGAGCTGTTTTTT
TRBD1	TRBJ2-1	-	TRBV5-1	CASSTDRGSYNEQFF	TGCGCCAGCAGTACCGACAGGGGGTCCTACAATGAGCAGTTCTTC
TRBD1	TRBJ2-5	-	TRBV3-1/TRBV3-2	CASSRQGPSRETQYF	TGTGCCAGCAGCCGACAGGGGCCATCGCGGGAGACCCAGTACTTC
-	TRBJ1-5	-	TRBV24-1	CATSDRTDYSNQPQHF	TGTGCCACCAGTGATAGGACAGATTATAGCAATCAGCCCCAGCATTTT
-	TRBJ2-1	-	TRBV6-6	CASVERLGSDEQFF	TGTGCCAGCGTAGAAAGGCTAGGGTCCGATGAGCAGTTCTTC
-	TRBJ1-1	once	TRBV19	CASMVLEENTEAFF	TGTGCCAGTATGGTTCTTGAGGAGAACACTGAAGCTTTCTTT
-	TRBJ1-4	once	TRBV6-1	CASSRYSPLNEKLFF	TGTGCCAGCAGCCGCTACAGTCCTCTTAATGAAAAACTGTTTTTT
TRBD1	TRBJ1-4	few	TRBV3-1/TRBV3-2	CASSQDGAAGGIGKLFF	TGTGCCAGCAGCCAAGATGGGGCGGCAGGGGGGATTGGAAAACTGTTTTTT
-	TRBJ2-2	few	TRBV25-1	CASSDVQGFTGELFF	TGTGCCAGCAGTGATGTACAGGGATTCACCGGGGAGCTGTTTTTT
TRBD1	TRBJ2-7	-	TRBV19	CASNRQGTFYEQYF	TGTGCCAGTAACCGACAGGGAACCTTCTACGAGCAGTACTTC
-	TRBJ1-1	few	TRBV13	CASSSGAYTEAFF	TGTGCCAGCAGCTCAGGGGCGTACACTGAAGCTTTCTTT